This T cell receptor (beta chain) derives from a study of blood T cell repertoires in COVID-19. In the original processing: Amplification from reference gene primers served as the basis for estimated nucleated cell counts. Repertoires were generated with immunoSEQ multiplex PCR, while TCRdb's copy carries only in-frame clones and drops some. V and J calls and clone size are copied from that table; D and trimming were computed from the DNA. The table has fewer than 300,000 clones, 75% to 95% seen once. Germline V gives CDR1 MDHEN, CDR2 SYDVKM. This CDR3 has 14 amino acids. V was pared by 5 bases and J by 4 bases, with 5 bases of the junction left unmatched.

The chain employs TRBV28 and TRBJ2-1, with 7 bases identical to TRBD2. The sequence was obtained from a woman aged 25 to 45 who had recovered from COVID-19. Sequencing used PBMCs or T cells enriched from blood (not recorded which). CDR3 sequence: CASSEISGYNEQFF. The CDR3 nucleotides read TGTGCCAGCAGTGAAATTAGCGGGTACAATGAGCAGTTCTTC.